These 30 T cell receptor beta chains share one sample of origin, sequenced in a study of T cells in Graves' hyperthyroidism and ophthalmopathy. Amplification targeted TCR beta CDR3 regions from RNA transcripts. The HTBI primer set drove a first-round RT-PCR of the TCR CDR3. TCRdb ran MiXCR on the multiplex PCR reads and lists one entry per CDR3 protein. Among 200,000 or so distinct CDR3 sequences, around 16% were seen once, and the ten largest hold roughly 49%. The sample consisted of blood. The receptors here all came from a woman between 50 and 59 years old with Graves' hyperthyroidism.

This clonotype has a count of ten or more. The chain employs TRBV12-3 or TRBV12-4 and TRBJ2-3; TRBD2 might be the D (5 bases). The CDR3 has 14 residues. V was cut by 6 bases and J by 1 base, with 11 bases left in between. CDR3 in DNA: TGTGCCAGCAGCCACGGGATTCGCACAGATACGCAGTATTTT. The encoded protein is CASSHGIRTDTQYF.

The gene calls are TRBV5-6 and TRBJ2-3, with D unresolved. The germline gives CDR1 SGHDT, CDR2 YYEEEE. There are 17 residues in the CDR3. V was shortened by 0 bases and J by 2 bases, with 16 bases between the two germline ends. The DNA for the CDR3 is TGTGCCAGCAGCTTGGACCCTTCGGCGGCTAACACAGATACGCAGTATTTT. Encoded protein: CASSLDPSAANTDTQYF.

V usage is TRBV4-1 and J usage is TRBJ1-5, with D perhaps matching TRBD1 (5 bases). This CDR3 is 15 amino acids long. Trimming left V 4 bases short and J 3 bases short, with 13 bases between. Germline V gene lookup returns CDR1 MGHRA and CDR2 YSYEKL. The CDR3 reads CASSRGTGTNQPQHF. As DNA, the CDR3 is TGCGCCAGCAGCCGAGGAACAGGTACCAATCAGCCCCAGCATTTT.

The chain combines TRBV7-2 with TRBJ1-1, with a tentative D call TRBD1 (5 bases). V lost 5 bases, J lost 1 base, and 20 bases lay in between. The CDR3 contains 17 residues. CDR1 SGHTA and CDR2 FQGNSA come from the germline V gene. Here the CDR3 DNA reads TGTGCCAGCAGCCATGAGGGCTGGGGGGACGAGAACACTGAAGCTTTCTTT. Translating gives CASSHEGWGDENTEAFF.

V is TRBV20-1 and J is TRBJ2-5, with 9 bases that match TRBD2. CDR3 size: 15 residues. Per the germline V gene, CDR1 is DFQATT and CDR2 is SNEGSKA (reference sequence). V lost 0 bases, J lost 4 bases, and 6 bases stayed unmatched. This chain's CDR3 is CSARDIAGAGETQYF. Written as DNA, the CDR3 is TGCAGTGCTAGAGATATAGCGGGAGCGGGAGAGACCCAGTACTTC.

This clonotype was found a few times. Compared with germline, one end of the junction differs, possibly owing to a read error. The J gene is TRBJ2-1, the V gene TRBV7-7; perhaps TRBD2 as D (5 bases). The CDR3 sequence is 14 residues long. Germline CDR1 SSHAT, CDR2 FNYEAQ (reference sequence). CDR3 in DNA: TGTGCTAGCACCCCTCTCGGGGAGATGAATGAGCAGTTCTTC. Translated: CASTPLGEMNEQFF.

This sequence joins TRBV19 and TRBJ2-7, with 7 positions matching TRBD1. Germline-derived CDR1 and CDR2 are LNHDA and SQIVND (reference sequence). The V gene end was trimmed by 7 bases and the J gene end by 3 bases; junction bases not matched to a gene: 9. The CDR3 loop spans 14 amino acids. CDR3 DNA sequence: TGTGCCAGTAACCACCGGACAGGCAGCTACGAGCAGTACTTC. Translation: CASNHRTGSYEQYF.

This clonotype has ten or more counts. The V and J genes are TRBV7-2 and TRBJ2-7; 7 bases are a match to TRBD1. V lost 5 bases, J lost 0 bases, and 7 bases stayed unmatched. The CDR3 contains 15 residues. Germline V CDR1 and CDR2: SGHTA, FQGNSA. The DNA of the CDR3 is TGTGCCAGCAGCCCAGACAGGGTTTACTCCTACGAGCAGTACTTC. This translates into CASSPDRVYSYEQYF. Based on the CDR3 plus reference TRBV7-2 and TRBJ2-7, the full variable domain is GAGVSQSPSNKVTEKGKDVELRCDPISGHTALYWYRQSLGQGLEFLIYFQGNSAPDKSGLPSDRFSAERTGGSVSTLTIQRTQQEDSAVYLCASSPDRVYSYEQYFGPGTRLTVT.

This clonotype appeared many times. V gene TRBV28 combines with J gene TRBJ1-1; D may be TRBD1 (5 bases). Trimming took 1 base from V and 2 from J, leaving 11 bases between them. Germline lookup yields CDR1 MDHEN and CDR2 SYDVKM. The CDR3 totals 15 residues. CDR3 loop: CASSLSRDLNTEAFF. The CDR3 DNA follows: TGTGCCAGCAGTTTATCCCGGGACCTAAACACTGAAGCTTTCTTT.

This clonotype has only a few counts. This rearrangement joins TRBV6-1 to TRBJ1-5; TRBD1 matches 7 bases. V was clipped by 7 bases and J by 4 bases; unmatched bases: 7. The CDR3 sequence is 14 residues long. Germline V lookup: CDR1 MNHNS, CDR2 SASEGT. As DNA, the CDR3 is TGTGCCAGCACTAGGGACAGCCTAAATCAGCCCCAGCATTTT. This codes for CASTRDSLNQPQHF.

At least ten counts were recorded for this clonotype. This sequence joins TRBV5-5 and TRBJ1-1; 8 nucleotides agree with TRBD1. This CDR3 region has 16 residues. V shed 4 bases and J 3 bases; nucleotides not matched to a gene: 11. Germline CDR1 reads SGHKS; CDR2 reads YYEKEE (reference sequence). The CDR3 region is CASSRGYRGWDTEAFF. DNA of the CDR3: TGTGCCAGCAGCCGGGGGTACAGGGGGTGGGACACTGAAGCTTTCTTT.

This clonotype occurred a few times. This chain links TRBV19 with TRBJ2-7, with 8 bases lining up with TRBD1. The CDR3 loop spans 15 amino acids. CDR1 and CDR2 (germline): LNHDA, SQIVND (reference sequence). V was pared by 2 bases and J by 3 bases, with 6 bases of the junction left unmatched. The CDR3 DNA is TGTGCCAGTAGTATAAGTCCCGGGACAGGCTACGAGCAGTACTTC. Translated: CASSISPGTGYEQYF.

The rearrangement links TRBV6-2 or TRBV6-3 to TRBJ2-3; TRBD2 aligns across 10 bases. Per the germline V gene, CDR1 is MNHEY and CDR2 is SVGEGT. V was pared by 5 bases and J by 2 bases, with 1 base of the junction left unmatched. The CDR3 has 14 amino acids. The chain's CDR3 is CASSSGGATDTQYF. In DNA form, the CDR3 reads TGTGCCAGCAGTAGCGGGGGGGCCACAGATACGCAGTATTTT.

V is TRBV28 and J is TRBJ2-1; 8 bases are a match to TRBD2. CDR1 MDHEN and CDR2 SYDVKM come from the germline V gene. With 3 bases clipped from V and 0 bases from J, the junction kept 10 bases outside the gene matches. The CDR3 sequence is 18 residues long. The CDR3 sequence: CASSFRVSGISSYNEQFF. The CDR3 DNA is TGTGCCAGCAGTTTCCGGGTTAGCGGGATAAGCTCCTACAATGAGCAGTTCTTC.

This clonotype was found many times. The chain carries TRBV7-2 and TRBJ2-2; 9 positions match TRBD2. Per germline, CDR1 SGHTA and CDR2 FQGNSA. Losses at the gene ends were 1 base for V and 7 bases for J; bases not matched to a gene: 7. This CDR3 contains 16 residues. The CDR3 DNA follows: TGTGCCAGCAGCTTAGTAAGCGGGAGGTCGAGCGGGGAGCTGTTTTTT. Protein product: CASSLVSGRSSGELFF.

The rearrangement joins TRBV12-3 or TRBV12-4 to TRBJ2-5, with TRBD1 identical over 7 bases. The DNA end favors TRBJ2-1, so the J call may be wrong. The CDR3 runs 15 residues. CDR3 nucleotides: TGTGCCAGCAGCCAAATTGGGGGACAGCGAGAGACCCAGTTCTTC. Translation: CASSQIGGQRETQFF.

This chain joins TRBV10-3 and TRBJ1-5; D remains ambiguous. V was clipped by 5 bases and J by 9 bases, with 11 bases between them. The CDR3 loop spans 12 amino acids. The V gene's germline CDR1 is ENHRY and CDR2 SYGVKD. CDR3 sequence: CAISLPEGPQHF. The CDR3 DNA reads as TGTGCCATCAGTCTCCCCGAGGGGCCCCAGCATTTT.

This chain connects TRBV11-2 to TRBJ1-1; D is unresolved. Germline CDR1 reads SGHAT; CDR2 reads FQNNGV. Trimming took off 1 base at V and 7 bases at J, with 10 bases between the two ends. This CDR3 spans 13 amino acids. The CDR3 is CASSLVGKNEAFF. In nucleotides, the CDR3 is TGTGCCAGCAGCTTAGTCGGGAAAAATGAAGCTTTCTTT. The variable domain in full, with the rest retrieved from reference TRBV11-2 and TRBJ1-1, is EAGVAQSPRYKIIEKRQSVAFWCNPISGHATLYWYQQILGQGPKLLIQFQNNGVVDDSQLPKDRFSAERLKGVDSTLKIQPAKLEDSAVYLCASSLVGKNEAFFGQGTRLTVV.

This clonotype has more than one count but fewer than ten. The chain is built from TRBV27 and TRBJ2-7; 8 nucleotides agree with TRBD1. V was pared by 6 bases and J by 1 base, with 5 bases of the junction left unmatched. The CDR3 has 14 residues. CDR1 is MNHEY and CDR2 is SMNVEV in the germline V gene (reference sequence). The CDR3 bases are TGTGCCAGCAGCGGGACAGGTATTTCCTACGAGCAGTACTTC. This codes for CASSGTGISYEQYF.

J is TRBJ2-1 and V is TRBV6-5, with 8 nucleotides matching TRBD2. The V and J ends lost 0 bases and 7 bases, in that order; junction bases with no gene match: 5. From germline, CDR1 is MNHEY and CDR2 SVGAGI. This CDR3 is built from 15 residues. The CDR3, as DNA: TGTGCCAGCAGTTACTCGAGACTAGCGCTGAATGAGCAGTTCTTC. Protein sequence: CASSYSRLALNEQFF.

Regarding this clonotype: One end of the junction varies from germline; a read error may be responsible. The rearrangement joins TRBV2 to TRBJ1-2; no definite D call. The length of the CDR3 is 15 residues. The germline V gene encodes CDR1 SNHLY and CDR2 FYNNEI. The CDR3 here is CASSEPRTEEYGHTF. As DNA, the CDR3 is TGTGCCAGCAGTGAACCAAGAACAGAAGAATATGGCCACACCTTC.

The gene calls are TRBV27 and TRBJ1-2, with TRBD1 matching over 7 bases. Unmatched junction bases numbered 10, after V lost 5 bases and J lost 4 bases. This CDR3 comprises 15 residues. Germline lookup yields CDR1 MNHEY and CDR2 SMNVEV (reference sequence). For the CDR3, the DNA is TGTGCCAGCAGTCCCGGGACAGCTTTCGTCTATGGCTACACCTTC. Translated: CASSPGTAFVYGYTF.

This clonotype was seen repeatedly, ten times or more. The rearrangement uses TRBV20-1 and TRBJ2-5; D is unclear. The V gene lost 6 bases and the J gene lost 5 bases, with 7 bases spanning the gap. The germline V gene has CDR1 DFQATT and CDR2 SNEGSKA (reference sequence). This CDR3 contains 10 residues. CDR3 in DNA: TGCAGTGCAAGTGGGGAGACCCAGTACTTC. Amino acids: CSASGETQYF.

This clonotype was observed at least ten times. The rearrangement links TRBV28 to TRBJ1-1; no firm D call. V lost 6 bases to trimming and J lost 3 bases, with 11 bases between them. CDR3 length: 13 residues. Germline V gives CDR1 MDHEN, CDR2 SYDVKM. CDR3: CASRWFGDTEAFF. In DNA, the CDR3 is TGTGCCAGCAGGTGGTTCGGGGACACTGAAGCTTTCTTT.

This clonotype was observed once. V gene TRBV20-1 combines with J gene TRBJ1-1; D remains unclear. CDR3 length: 15 amino acids. The V gene lost 0 bases and the J gene lost 6 bases, with 17 bases spanning the gap. Germline assignment: CDR1 DFQATT and CDR2 SNEGSKA (reference sequence). In DNA, the CDR3 is TGCAGTGCTAGAGACCCTACGGGCAGGTCGGCTGAAGCTTTCTTT. It yields the protein CSARDPTGRSAEAFF.

This chain links TRBV14 with TRBJ2-1; D remains unclear. The germline CDR1 and CDR2 sequences are SGHDN and FVKESK. The CDR3 consists of 13 residues. The V end was cut by 3 bases, the J end by 7 bases, with 10 bases between. The CDR3 coding sequence is TGTGCCAGCAGCCAGGTGGCAGAGAATGAGCAGTTCTTC. Translating gives CASSQVAENEQFF. The variable domain in full, completed from reference TRBV14 and TRBJ2-1, reads EAGVTQFPSHSVIEKGQTVTLRCDPISGHDNLYWYRRVMGKEIKFLLHFVKESKQDESGMPNNRFLAERTGGTYSTLKVQPAELEDSGVYFCASSQVAENEQFFGPGTRLTVL.

This clonotype came up many times. The chain couples TRBV5-8 to TRBJ2-7; 8 bases match TRBD2. The CDR3 runs to 13 residues. With V trimmed by 3 bases and J by 5 bases, 4 bases remained unmatched. Per the germline V gene, CDR1 is SGHTS and CDR2 is YDEGEE. The CDR3 coding sequence is TGTGCCAGCAGCTACGGGAGGGTCGACGAGCAGTACTTC. This gives the protein CASSYGRVDEQYF.

As DNA, the CDR3 is TGTGCCCGGGCCGGGACAGTAGGCTATGGCTACACCTTC. Amino acids: CARAGTVGYGYTF. The chain is built from TRBV30 and TRBJ1-2, with 7 bases aligning to TRBD1. Germline V lookup: CDR1 GTSNPN, CDR2 SVGIG (reference sequence). The CDR3 is 13 residues long. V shed 8 bases, J shed 4 bases, and the junction held 10 bases outside the gene matches.

The chain employs TRBV5-1 and TRBJ2-1, with 10 bases fitting TRBD1. The CDR3 contains 16 residues. V was clipped by 1 base and J by 7 bases; unmatched bases: 8. The V gene's germline CDR1 is SGHRS and CDR2 YFSETQ. Here the CDR3 DNA reads TGCGCCAGCAGCTTGCTGTTTGGACAGGGGGTTAATGAGCAGTTCTTC. Translating it yields CASSLLFGQGVNEQFF.

In its sample, this clonotype was seen many times. The V call is TRBV30, the J call TRBJ1-1, with D maybe TRBD1 (5 bases). The germline CDR1 and CDR2 sequences are GTSNPN and SVGIG (reference sequence). V dropped 0 bases and J dropped 7 bases, with 9 bases sitting between them. CDR3 size: 12 residues. CDR3 nucleotide sequence: TGTGCCTGGAGTGTACCTGGGGGTGAAGCTTTCTTT. This gives the protein CAWSVPGGEAFF.